A single sample gave rise to the 27 T cell receptor beta chains below, sequenced in a study of response to subunit inactivated influenza vaccine (dated by TCRdb to the late 2010s). Libraries were made using RT-PCR. Sequencer: Illumina HiSeq 2500. TCRdb handled the public reads itself, with Q25 trimming in fastp and clone calling in MiXCR, and kept productive beta chains. Identical CDR3 proteins give one entry, which carries the most common genes and DNA. The table for this sample lists 290,000 or so distinct CDR3 sequences; about 20% of them were counted only once. Of the sample, 9% to 12% is held by the ten largest clones. Material: PBMCs from blood, obtained approximately 20 months after vaccination. The receptor set was obtained from a man between 50 and 75 years old who received an inactivated influenza vaccine. Donor details come from another sample of the same person, matched by shared clones.

V usage is TRBV5-1 and J usage is TRBJ2-1; TRBD2 might be the D (6 bases). Germline CDR1 and CDR2: SGHRS and YFSETQ. The V and J ends lost 1 base and 0 bases respectively, with 11 bases between them. This CDR3 contains 16 residues. Written as DNA, the CDR3 is TGCGCCAGCAGCTTGTTACTAGCAGGCTCCTACAATGAGCAGTTCTTC. Its protein is CASSLLLAGSYNEQFF.

Only a few counts were recorded for this clonotype. The chain is built from TRBV3-1 and TRBJ2-5; 11 bases are a match to TRBD2. CDR3 length: 17 amino acids. Germline CDR1 reads LGHDT; CDR2 reads YNNKEL (reference sequence). V lost 0 bases to trimming and J lost 5 bases; unmatched junction nucleotides: 8. CDR3 DNA: TGTGCCAGCAGCCAAGAATGGCTAGCGGGAGGTGGTGAGACCCAGTACTTC. The encoded protein is CASSQEWLAGGGETQYF.

The rearrangement links TRBV19 to TRBJ2-2; D might be TRBD1 (6 bases). This CDR3 has 14 residues. The germline CDR1 and CDR2 sequences are LNHDA and SQIVND (reference sequence). V was trimmed by 5 bases and J by 6 bases, leaving 13 bases between them. CDR3 coding DNA: TGTGCCAGTAGTCTTGGGGGCCGCGCCGGGGAGCTGTTTTTT. Translated, it gives CASSLGGRAGELFF.

In this sample, this clonotype turned up many times. The chain couples TRBV7-2 to TRBJ2-7; possibly TRBD1 for D (5 bases). Trimming left V 1 base short and J 3 bases short, with 7 bases between. The germline V gene encodes CDR1 SGHTA and CDR2 FQGNSA. The CDR3 has 13 residues. CDR3 loop: CASSLGQRYEQYF. As DNA, the CDR3 is TGTGCCAGCAGCTTAGGACAGCGCTACGAGCAGTACTTC.

V gene TRBV10-3 combines with J gene TRBJ2-7; 10 bases are a match to TRBD2. The ends lost 3 bases at V and 4 bases at J; junction bases unmatched: 15. CDR1 and CDR2 (germline): ENHRY, SYGVKD. The CDR3 extends over 18 amino acids. The CDR3 reads CAISDPGQSLAGEYEQYF. DNA of the CDR3: TGTGCCATCAGTGATCCGGGACAGAGTCTAGCGGGAGAATACGAGCAGTACTTC.

The V gene is TRBV12-3 or TRBV12-4, the J gene TRBJ2-7; 9 bases align to TRBD1. V trimming: 6 bases; J trimming: 0 bases; junction bases outside the gene matches: 3. The CDR3 sequence is 14 residues long. CDR3 sequence: CASSQTGGSYEQYF. CDR3 DNA sequence: TGTGCCAGCAGCCAGACAGGGGGCTCCTACGAGCAGTACTTC.

J is TRBJ1-4 and V is TRBV4-2; D possibly corresponds to TRBD1 (6 bases). The length of the CDR3 is 16 residues. V lost 0 bases and J lost 4, with 12 bases in between. In germline, CDR1 is LGHNA, CDR2 YNFKEQ. CDR3 loop: CASSQEDRQLNEKLFF. CDR3 coding DNA: TGTGCCAGCAGCCAAGAAGACAGGCAACTTAATGAAAAACTGTTTTTT.

This chain uses TRBV18 with TRBJ2-7; 7 bases are shared with TRBD2. This CDR3 spans 17 amino acids. Germline CDR1 KGHSH, CDR2 LQKENI. V lost 2 bases, J lost 3 bases, and 13 bases stayed unmatched. CDR3 sequence: CASSPGKVIAGFYEQYF. CDR3 nucleotide sequence: TGTGCCAGCTCACCAGGAAAGGTAATAGCGGGTTTCTACGAGCAGTACTTC.

This clonotype was recorded many times. The chain combines TRBV4-1 with TRBJ1-1; D gene ambiguous. Germline-derived CDR1 and CDR2 are MGHRA and YSYEKL. The CDR3 covers 15 residues. Trimming removed 0 bases at V and 0 bases at J, with 8 bases between. Written as DNA, the CDR3 is TGCGCCAGCAGCCAAGATCTCAGAGTGAACACTGAAGCTTTCTTT. Its protein is CASSQDLRVNTEAFF.

The chain couples TRBV5-4 to TRBJ2-2, with 10 nucleotides matching TRBD1. Germline CDR1 SGHNT, CDR2 YYREEE (reference sequence). This CDR3 comprises 16 residues. The V and J ends lost 5 bases and 5 bases, in that order; junction bases with no gene match: 9. In nucleotides, the CDR3 is TGTGCCAGCAGAAGCGCCCGGACAGGGGGGACCGGGGAGCTGTTTTTT. This sequence encodes CASRSARTGGTGELFF.

The chain uses TRBV2 and TRBJ2-1; maybe TRBD2 (5 bases). Between the trimmed V and J ends, which lost 4 bases and 0 bases, there was a span of 7 bases. CDR3 length equals 14 residues. From germline, CDR1 is SNHLY and CDR2 FYNNEI. The CDR3 DNA sequence: TGTGCCAGCAGTGTGAGGGTCTCCTACAATGAGCAGTTCTTC. Translated: CASSVRVSYNEQFF.

The chain combines TRBV4-3 with TRBJ1-2; 7 nucleotides align to TRBD1. J lost 8 bases, V lost 5 bases, and 11 bases had no gene match. This CDR3 has 14 residues. CDR1 and CDR2 (germline): LGHNA, YSLEER. CDR3 region: CASSWRTGPFGYTF. CDR3 DNA sequence: TGCGCCAGCAGCTGGAGGACAGGCCCGTTCGGCTACACCTTC.

This clonotype turned up a few times. The CDR3 here is CASSQNRGGNVFSPLHF. CDR3 DNA: TGCGCCAGCAGCCAAAACAGGGGGGGAAACGTGTTTTCACCCCTCCACTTT. This chain connects TRBV4-1 to TRBJ1-6; 8 bases map to TRBD1. In germline, CDR1 is MGHRA, CDR2 YSYEKL. The CDR3 is 17 residues long. Trimming took 2 bases from V and 9 from J; bases not matched to a gene: 12.

The rearrangement links TRBV15 to TRBJ2-7; D is undetermined. The V end was cut by 0 bases, the J end by 4 bases, with 10 bases between. The CDR3 extends over 14 amino acids. Per germline, CDR1 LNHNV and CDR2 YYDKDF (reference sequence). CDR3 coding DNA: TGTGCCACCAGCAGAGATAAAGGGCCGTACGAGCAGTACTTC. Encoded protein: CATSRDKGPYEQYF.

The chain is built from TRBV5-1 and TRBJ2-1; 7 nucleotides align to TRBD1. The CDR3 is made up of 15 amino acids. CDR1 and CDR2 from the germline V gene are SGHRS and YFSETQ. V shed 4 bases and J 4 bases; nucleotides not matched to a gene: 8. The CDR3 DNA is TGCGCCAGCAGCCTCGAGAGACAGGGTTACAATGAGCAGTTCTTC. Translating it yields CASSLERQGYNEQFF. The full variable domain, completed using reference TRBV5-1 and TRBJ2-1, is KAGVTQTPRYLIKTRGQQVTLSCSPISGHRSVSWYQQTPGQGLQFLFEYFSETQRNKGNFPGRFSGRQFSNSRSEMNVSTLELGDSALYLCASSLERQGYNEQFFGPGTRLTVL.

This clonotype was detected a few times. The chain employs TRBV11-2 and TRBJ1-2; D call uncertain. Per the germline V gene, CDR1 is SGHAT and CDR2 is FQNNGV. V lost 1 base, J lost 7 bases, and 16 bases lay in between. CDR3 length: 15 residues. DNA of the CDR3: TGTGCCAGCAGCTTAGGCCCGAATAGGGATCTTGGCTACACCTTC. It yields the protein CASSLGPNRDLGYTF.

This sequence joins TRBV7-9 and TRBJ1-2; no clear D. The germline gives CDR1 SEHNR, CDR2 FQNEAQ (reference sequence). This CDR3 comprises 11 residues. Trimming cost V 5 bases and J 12 bases, with 13 bases left between them. This CDR3 reads CASSPQDGDTF. For the CDR3, the DNA is TGTGCCAGCAGCCCACAAGATGGAGACACCTTC. Full variable domain (rest looked up from reference TRBV7-9 and TRBJ1-2): DTGVSQNPRHKITKRGQNVTFRCDPISEHNRLYWYRQTLGQGPEFLTYFQNEAQLEKSRLLSDRFSAERPKGSFSTLEIQRTEQGDSAMYLCASSPQDGDTFGSGTRLTVV.

Many counts were recorded for this clonotype. This chain links TRBV27 with TRBJ1-1; D ambiguous. The germline V and J ends were trimmed by 4 bases and 6 bases, with 30 bases remaining between them. Germline V gives CDR1 MNHEY, CDR2 SMNVEV (reference sequence). CDR3 size: 19 residues. The CDR3 spells CASSSRQRLPLLKSPEAFF. The CDR3 coding sequence is TGTGCCAGCAGTTCGAGGCAGCGCCTTCCCCTCCTTAAGTCCCCTGAAGCTTTCTTT.

This clonotype was seen at least ten times. This rearrangement joins TRBV7-2 to TRBJ1-5; D unresolved. Trimming left V 1 base short and J 4 bases short, with 11 bases between. The length of the CDR3 is 15 residues. CDR1 and CDR2 from the germline V gene are SGHTA and FQGNSA. Written as DNA, the CDR3 is TGTGCCAGCAGCTTAGATGGGTATGGTAATCAGCCCCAGCATTTT. The encoded protein is CASSLDGYGNQPQHF. The full variable domain, completed using reference TRBV7-2 and TRBJ1-5, is GAGVSQSPSNKVTEKGKDVELRCDPISGHTALYWYRQSLGQGLEFLIYFQGNSAPDKSGLPSDRFSAERTGGSVSTLTIQRTQQEDSAVYLCASSLDGYGNQPQHFGDGTRLSIL.

DNA of the CDR3: TGCGCCAGCGATTCCGGGACAGGGATCACCGGGGAGCTGTTTTTT. Its translation is CASDSGTGITGELFF. The rearrangement links TRBV5-1 to TRBJ2-2; 9 positions match TRBD1. Germline-derived CDR1 and CDR2 are SGHRS and YFSETQ. The junction had 8 bases not matched to a gene; V was cut back by 7 bases and J by 4 bases. The length of the CDR3 is 15 residues. The full variable domain, in which reference TRBV5-1 and TRBJ2-2 provide the parts outside the CDR3, is KAGVTQTPRYLIKTRGQQVTLSCSPISGHRSVSWYQQTPGQGLQFLFEYFSETQRNKGNFPGRFSGRQFSNSRSEMNVSTLELGDSALYLCASDSGTGITGELFFGEGSRLTVL.

In its sample, this clonotype was seen a few times. V and J are TRBV7-6 and TRBJ2-7; perhaps D is TRBD1 or TRBD2 (6 bases each). In germline, CDR1 is SGHVS, CDR2 FNYEAQ. V dropped 5 bases and J dropped 5 bases, with 16 bases sitting between them. The CDR3 spans 14 residues. The CDR3, as DNA: TGTGCCAGCAGCGGAACGGGGGACATCGACGAGCAGTACTTC. Its translation: CASSGTGDIDEQYF.

This clonotype has more than one count but fewer than ten. CDR3 in amino acids: CSARPAGSSYNEQFF. The CDR3 nucleotides are TGCAGTGCTAGACCGGCTGGCAGCTCCTACAATGAGCAGTTCTTC. V gene TRBV20-1 combines with J gene TRBJ2-1; the D is unclear. Germline CDR1 reads DFQATT; CDR2 reads SNEGSKA (reference sequence). The CDR3 extends over 15 amino acids. Trimming took off 2 bases at V and 0 bases at J, with 11 bases between the two ends.

This clonotype has a single count. The chain recombines TRBV23-1 with TRBJ2-1, with 11 bases aligning to TRBD1. TRBV23-1 is annotated as an ORF whose role is uncertain. There are 16 residues in the CDR3. Unmatched junction bases numbered 9, after V lost 3 bases and J lost 8 bases. CDR3 sequence reads: CASSHPVGTGGHEQFF. In nucleotides, the CDR3 is TGCGCCAGCAGTCACCCGGTGGGGACAGGGGGGCATGAGCAGTTCTTC.

J is TRBJ2-5 and V is TRBV18; TRBD2 aligns across 11 bases. The CDR3 totals 17 residues. V trimming: 4 bases; J trimming: 0 bases; junction bases outside the gene matches: 7. Germline CDR1 KGHSH, CDR2 LQKENI. CDR3 loop: CASSQPGLADYQETQYF. The DNA of the CDR3 is TGTGCCAGCTCACAACCGGGACTAGCGGACTACCAAGAGACCCAGTACTTC.

This CDR3 is CASSGRVTGAGAYGYTF. In DNA form, the CDR3 reads TGTGCCAGCAGTGGAAGGGTGACAGGAGCGGGGGCATATGGCTACACCTTC. The chain employs TRBV9 and TRBJ1-2, with a weak D call TRBD1 (6 bases). V was cut by 5 bases and J by 5 bases, with 25 bases left in between. The CDR3 spans 17 residues. Germline assignment: CDR1 SGDLS and CDR2 YYNGEE.

Only a few counts were recorded for this clonotype. V and J are TRBV28 and TRBJ1-5; 7 bases map to TRBD1. With 5 bases clipped from V and 5 bases from J, the junction kept 3 bases outside the gene matches. The germline CDR1 and CDR2 sequences are MDHEN and SYDVKM. The CDR3 sequence is 13 residues long. DNA of the CDR3: TGTGCCAGCAGTCCACAGGGGCATCAGCCCCAGCATTTT. Its translation is CASSPQGHQPQHF.

The chain carries TRBV7-9 and TRBJ2-3; D is possibly TRBD2 (6 bases). The CDR3 is 14 amino acids. Trimming shortened V by 4 bases and J by 4 bases, and 12 bases separated the two germline ends. Germline V lookup: CDR1 SEHNR, CDR2 FQNEAQ (reference sequence). CDR3 sequence (DNA): TGTGCCAGCAGCTCCCTCTCGGGGGCAGATACGCAGTATTTT. Translation gives CASSSLSGADTQYF.